This paragraph covers one T cell receptor beta chain sequence. The antigen remains undetermined. This sample was taken from a study of siplizumab effects on memory and regulatory T cells. Whole-study results and caveats: Naive or memory phenotype assignment was not possible for roughly 75-97% of proliferating CD4+ or CD8+ clones.

The protocol was immunoSEQ multiplex PCR, while the TCRdb copy is restricted to in-frame clones and leaves out a portion. The repertoire includes about 100,000 clones, 85% to 95% of them detected once, and about 1.2% sits in the top ten. The sequenced material came from non-Treg CD4+ T cells sorted from blood. The receptor was isolated from a human donor in good health.

The CDR3 region has the DNA TGTGCCAGCGGACAGACCCTCAGTCCCCCCGGGGAGCTGTTTTTT. It encodes CASGQTLSPPGELFF. The chain couples TRBV5-6 to TRBJ2-2; perhaps TRBD1 as D (6 bases). The CDR3 consists of 15 residues. The V and J ends lost 7 bases and 6 bases respectively, with 19 bases between them. Per the germline V gene, CDR1 is SGHDT and CDR2 is YYEEEE.